A single sample is the source of the 16 T cell receptor beta chains below, sequenced in a study of cytomegalovirus exposure and HLA in healthy donors. The PCR was carried out with 60 Vbeta primers and 13 Jbeta primers. Data came from immunoSEQ multiplex PCR; TCRdb stores just in-frame clones and leaves some out. The sample records around 160,000 clones, 65% to 80% being singletons. Material for sequencing was PBMCs. The receptors were gathered from a woman aged 40 to 50 in good health and CMV-seropositive.

With regard to this clone: Its ends do not fully match the called genes, so a read error is possible. V and J are TRBV7-9 and TRBJ1-2; D may be TRBD1 (6 bases). There are 16 residues in the CDR3. Per the germline V gene, CDR1 is SEHNR and CDR2 is FQNEAQ (reference sequence). CDR3 DNA sequence: TGTTCCAGCGAAAGGACCGGGGGGCAAGCTAACTATGGCTACACCTTC. The encoded protein is CSSERTGGQANYGYTF.

This clone was seen once. The chain couples TRBV5-1 to TRBJ2-5; no firm D call. Trimming left V 4 bases short and J 1 base short, with 11 bases between. Germline loops: CDR1 SGHRS, CDR2 YFSETQ. This CDR3 spans 14 amino acids. The CDR3 sequence: CASSRGPPQETQYF. CDR3 coding DNA: TGCGCCAGCAGCAGAGGTCCTCCCCAAGAGACCCAGTACTTC.

The rearrangement uses TRBV9 and TRBJ2-5, with TRBD2 identical over 10 bases. The J call may be wrong; the DNA end is better matched by TRBJ2-7. This CDR3 spans 13 amino acids. Per germline, CDR1 SGDLS and CDR2 YYNGEE. The DNA for the CDR3 is TGTGCCAGCAGCGGGACTAGCGGCTACGAGCAGTACTTC. Translation gives CASSGTSGYEQYF.

The rearrangement joins TRBV9 to TRBJ2-2, with TRBD2 matching over 10 bases. The V gene end was trimmed by 4 bases and the J gene end by 4 bases; junction bases not matched to a gene: 7. This CDR3 has 16 amino acids. From germline, CDR1 is SGDLS and CDR2 YYNGEE. The CDR3 region is CASSIATSGVTGELFF. As DNA, the CDR3 is TGTGCCAGCAGCATAGCTACTAGCGGGGTCACCGGGGAGCTGTTTTTT.

This clone came up once. The rearrangement uses TRBV28 and TRBJ2-3; TRBD2 matches 10 bases. V dropped 7 bases and J dropped 1; count of bases not matched to a gene: 8. The germline V gene has CDR1 MDHEN and CDR2 SYDVKM. The CDR3 extends over 16 amino acids. Written as DNA, the CDR3 is TGTGCCAGCATTCTAGCGGGAGTACGAGGCACAGATACGCAGTATTTT. This codes for CASILAGVRGTDTQYF. The whole variable domain, filled in from reference TRBV28 and TRBJ2-3, reads DVKVTQSSRYLVKRTGEKVFLECVQDMDHENMFWYRQDPGLGLRLIYFSYDVKMKEKGDIPEGYSVSREKKERFSLILESASTNQTSMYLCASILAGVRGTDTQYFGPGTRLTVL.

The chain has TRBV28 and TRBJ2-1; D is unresolved. CDR1 and CDR2 (germline): MDHEN, SYDVKM. This CDR3 comprises 11 residues. Trimming removed 4 bases at V and 4 bases at J, with 2 bases between. The chain's CDR3 is CASSSYNEQFF. The CDR3 DNA is TGTGCCAGCAGTTCATACAATGAGCAGTTCTTC. The whole variable domain, remainder taken from reference TRBV28 and TRBJ2-1, is DVKVTQSSRYLVKRTGEKVFLECVQDMDHENMFWYRQDPGLGLRLIYFSYDVKMKEKGDIPEGYSVSREKKERFSLILESASTNQTSMYLCASSSYNEQFFGPGTRLTVL.

This clone has a single count. V and J are TRBV28 and TRBJ2-7; 7 positions match TRBD2. V lost 6 bases to trimming and J lost 4 bases; unmatched junction nucleotides: 12. Germline-derived CDR1 and CDR2 are MDHEN and SYDVKM. The CDR3 has 15 residues. In DNA, the CDR3 is TGTGCCAGCAGCCAGGACGGGGGGAACGAATACGAGCAGTACTTC. Amino acids: CASSQDGGNEYEQYF.

The chain has TRBV28 and TRBJ2-7; 9 bases map to TRBD2. Germline CDR1 and CDR2: MDHEN and SYDVKM. With V trimmed by 2 bases and J by 6 bases, 5 bases remained unmatched. The CDR3 has 14 amino acids. The CDR3 region is CASSLGLAGTEQYF. The CDR3 DNA reads as TGTGCCAGCAGTTTAGGGCTAGCGGGAACCGAGCAGTACTTC.

The rearrangement links TRBV4-3 to TRBJ1-2; 7 bases map to TRBD1. This CDR3 is 17 amino acids long. Germline-derived CDR1 and CDR2 are LGHNA and YSLEER. Trimming removed 3 bases from V and 0 bases from J; junction bases left unmatched: 10. The CDR3 DNA is TGCGCCAGCAGCCACCAAAGAGGGGACAGATCTAACTATGGCTACACCTTC. Residues: CASSHQRGDRSNYGYTF.

The chain uses TRBV18 and TRBJ2-3; D unresolved. CDR3 length: 16 residues. Looked up from germline, CDR1 is KGHSH and CDR2 is LQKENI. V dropped 3 bases and J dropped 1 base, with 14 bases sitting between them. The CDR3 is CASSPIVSRGTDTQYF. The CDR3 nucleotides read TGTGCCAGCTCACCCATAGTATCTCGTGGCACAGATACGCAGTATTTT.

V is TRBV30 and J is TRBJ1-2; maybe TRBD1 (6 bases). The CDR3 sequence is 15 residues long. Germline values: CDR1 GTSNPN, CDR2 SVGIG (reference sequence). The CDR3: CAFSLAGASNYGYTF. The CDR3 nucleotides are TGTGCTTTTTCCCTAGCGGGGGCCAGTAACTATGGCTACACCTTC.

This rearrangement joins TRBV7-2 to TRBJ1-3; 8 positions agree with TRBD1. CDR1 SGHTA and CDR2 FQGNSA come from the germline V gene. V dropped 4 bases and J dropped 2; count of bases not matched to a gene: 4. This CDR3 has 15 amino acids. CDR3 sequence (DNA): TGTGCCAGCAGCTCGGACAGGGCCCCTGGAAACACCATATATTTT. As protein: CASSSDRAPGNTIYF. The complete variable domain, with remaining parts taken from reference TRBV7-2 and TRBJ1-3, reads GAGVSQSPSNKVTEKGKDVELRCDPISGHTALYWYRQSLGQGLEFLIYFQGNSAPDKSGLPSDRFSAERTGGSVSTLTIQRTQQEDSAVYLCASSSDRAPGNTIYFGEGSWLTVV.

V is TRBV10-2 and J is TRBJ1-2, with unresolved D. The ends were cut back, 5 bases at V and 0 bases at J, with 10 bases in the middle. The CDR3 extends over 14 amino acids. Germline V lookup: CDR1 WSHSY, CDR2 SAAADI. The CDR3 DNA follows: TGCGCCAGCAGTTCGGACTTAGCTAACTATGGCTACACCTTC. This gives the protein CASSSDLANYGYTF.

The chain is built from TRBV28 and TRBJ1-4; D is possibly TRBD1 (5 bases). The CDR3 runs to 17 residues. Germline assignment: CDR1 MDHEN and CDR2 SYDVKM. Trimming took off 6 bases at V and 7 bases at J, with 24 bases between the two ends. DNA of the CDR3: TGTGCCAGCAGCCAAAGGTCAGGGTACGTTGCCGGTGAAAAACTGTTTTTT. Encoded protein: CASSQRSGYVAGEKLFF.

The chain combines TRBV6-6 with TRBJ1-2, with TRBD1 as a possible D gene (5 bases). The length of the CDR3 is 13 residues. Trimming took 6 bases from V and 6 from J, leaving 14 bases between them. Germline V lookup: CDR1 MNHNY, CDR2 SVGAGI (reference sequence). The CDR3, as DNA: TGTGCCAGCAGATCGTCGGGGGAGAATGGCTACACCTTC. Translated, it gives CASRSSGENGYTF.

The rearrangement uses TRBV7-6 and TRBJ2-2, with TRBD1 as a possible D gene (5 bases). Germline CDR1 is SGHVS and CDR2 is FNYEAQ. Between the trimmed V and J ends, which lost 7 bases and 4 bases, there was a span of 16 bases. This CDR3 is built from 15 residues. The chain's CDR3 is CASTTPQGGTGELFF. DNA for the CDR3: TGTGCCAGCACAACCCCTCAGGGTGGCACCGGGGAGCTGTTTTTT.